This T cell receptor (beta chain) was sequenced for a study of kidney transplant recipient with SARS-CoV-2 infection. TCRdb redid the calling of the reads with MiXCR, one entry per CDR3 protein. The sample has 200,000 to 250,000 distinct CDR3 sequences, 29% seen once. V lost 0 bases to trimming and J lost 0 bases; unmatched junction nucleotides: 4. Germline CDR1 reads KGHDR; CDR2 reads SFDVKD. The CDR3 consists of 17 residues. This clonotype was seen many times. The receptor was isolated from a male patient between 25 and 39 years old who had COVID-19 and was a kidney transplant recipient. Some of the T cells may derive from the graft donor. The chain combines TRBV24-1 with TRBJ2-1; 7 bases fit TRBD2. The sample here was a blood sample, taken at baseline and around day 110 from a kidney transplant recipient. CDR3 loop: CATSDLRGEGSYNEQFF. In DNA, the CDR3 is TGTGCCACCAGTGATTTGCGGGGGGAGGGCTCCTACAATGAGCAGTTCTTC.